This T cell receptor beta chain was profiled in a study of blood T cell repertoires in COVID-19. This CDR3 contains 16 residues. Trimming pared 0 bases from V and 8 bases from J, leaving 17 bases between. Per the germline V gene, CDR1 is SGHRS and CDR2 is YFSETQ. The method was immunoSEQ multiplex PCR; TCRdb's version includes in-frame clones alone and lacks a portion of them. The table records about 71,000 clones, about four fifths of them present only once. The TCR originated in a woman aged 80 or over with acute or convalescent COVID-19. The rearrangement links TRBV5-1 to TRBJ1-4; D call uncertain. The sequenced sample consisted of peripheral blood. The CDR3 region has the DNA TGCGCCAGCAGCTTGGGTTCGACTACCCTCGGGGAAAAACTGTTTTTT. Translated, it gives CASSLGSTTLGEKLFF.